This T cell receptor (beta chain) was captured by sequencing in a study of cytomegalovirus exposure and HLA in healthy donors. Background on the study: An analysis done earlier identified almost 120 million unique TCR beta sequences from approximately 200 million T cells. General study results and limits: Later analysis identified several of the most significant clusters that appeared linked to common viral pathogens. Sequencing probably produced one cluster of sequence variants that were highly shared. Most TCR sequences showed up rarely, but some public TCRs showed up in many donors.

For this clone: Its antigen is not known.

Amplification used 60 Vbeta primers and 13 Jbeta primers. Measured with immunoSEQ multiplex PCR; TCRdb has only the in-frame clones, and not every one. The table includes around 78,000 clones, 80% detected once. CDR1 and CDR2 from the germline V gene are LNHDA and SQIVND (reference sequence). The CDR3 has 14 amino acids. V dropped 5 bases and J dropped 2 bases, with 12 bases sitting between them. This clonotype was obtained from a male donor in good health and CMV-seronegative. Input material: PBMCs. This sequence joins TRBV19 and TRBJ1-2, with D perhaps TRBD1 (5 bases). CDR3 bases: TGTGCCAGTAGTGTTGGGACTGGAAACTATGGCTACACCTTC. It specifies CASSVGTGNYGYTF.